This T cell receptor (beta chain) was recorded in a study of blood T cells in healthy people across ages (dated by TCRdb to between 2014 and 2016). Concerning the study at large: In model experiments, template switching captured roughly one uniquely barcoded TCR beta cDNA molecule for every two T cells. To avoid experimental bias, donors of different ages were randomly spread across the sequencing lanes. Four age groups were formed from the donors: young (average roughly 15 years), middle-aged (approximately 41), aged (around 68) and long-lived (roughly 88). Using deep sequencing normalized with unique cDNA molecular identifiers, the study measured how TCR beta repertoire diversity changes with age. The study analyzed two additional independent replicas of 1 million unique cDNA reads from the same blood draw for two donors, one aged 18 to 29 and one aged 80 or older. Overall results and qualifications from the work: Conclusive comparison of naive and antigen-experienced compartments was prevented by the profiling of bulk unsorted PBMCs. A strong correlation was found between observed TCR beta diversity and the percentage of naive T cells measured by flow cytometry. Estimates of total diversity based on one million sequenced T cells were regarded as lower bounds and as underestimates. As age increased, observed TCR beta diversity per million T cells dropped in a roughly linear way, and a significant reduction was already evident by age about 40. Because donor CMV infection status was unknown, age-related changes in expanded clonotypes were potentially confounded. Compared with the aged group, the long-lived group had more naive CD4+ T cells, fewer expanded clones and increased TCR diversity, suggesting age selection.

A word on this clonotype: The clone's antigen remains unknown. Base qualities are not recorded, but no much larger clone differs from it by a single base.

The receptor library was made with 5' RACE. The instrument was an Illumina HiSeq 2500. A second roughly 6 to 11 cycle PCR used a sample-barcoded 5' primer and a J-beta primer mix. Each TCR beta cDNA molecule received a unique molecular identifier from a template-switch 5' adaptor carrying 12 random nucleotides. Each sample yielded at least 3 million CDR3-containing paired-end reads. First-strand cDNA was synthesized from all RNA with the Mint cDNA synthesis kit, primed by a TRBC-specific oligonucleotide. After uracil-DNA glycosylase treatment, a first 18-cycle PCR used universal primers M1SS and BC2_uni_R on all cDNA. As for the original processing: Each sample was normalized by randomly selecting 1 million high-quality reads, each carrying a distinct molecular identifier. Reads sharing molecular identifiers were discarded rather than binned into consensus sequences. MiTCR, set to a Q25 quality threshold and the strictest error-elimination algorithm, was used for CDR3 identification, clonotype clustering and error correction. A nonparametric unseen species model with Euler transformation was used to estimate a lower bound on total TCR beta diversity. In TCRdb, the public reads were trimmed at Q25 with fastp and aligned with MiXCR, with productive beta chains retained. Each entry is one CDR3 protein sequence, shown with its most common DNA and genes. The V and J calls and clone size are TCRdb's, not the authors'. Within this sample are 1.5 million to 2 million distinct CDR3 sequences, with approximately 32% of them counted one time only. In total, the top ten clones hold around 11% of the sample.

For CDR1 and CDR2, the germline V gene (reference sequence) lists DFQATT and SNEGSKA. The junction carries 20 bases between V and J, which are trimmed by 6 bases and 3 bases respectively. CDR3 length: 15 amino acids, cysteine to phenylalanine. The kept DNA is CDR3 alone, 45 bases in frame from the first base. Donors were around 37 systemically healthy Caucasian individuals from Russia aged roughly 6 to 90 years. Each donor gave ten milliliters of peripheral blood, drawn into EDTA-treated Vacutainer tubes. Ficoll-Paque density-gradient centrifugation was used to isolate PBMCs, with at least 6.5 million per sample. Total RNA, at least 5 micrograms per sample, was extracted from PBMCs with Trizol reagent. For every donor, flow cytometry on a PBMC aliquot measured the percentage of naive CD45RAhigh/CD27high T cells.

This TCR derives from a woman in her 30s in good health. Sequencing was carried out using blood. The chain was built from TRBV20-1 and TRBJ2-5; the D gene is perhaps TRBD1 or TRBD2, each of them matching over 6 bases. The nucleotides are TGCAGTGCCCGACGCCGGGGGCGTATCGAAGAGACCCAGTACTTC. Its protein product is CSARRRGRIEETQYF.